The clone carrying this T cell receptor beta chain was picked up one time. What it binds is unknown. The data derive from a study of T cells after posttransplantation cyclophosphamide. Whole-study findings and limits: Tissue-infiltrating T cells from skin or gut overlapped little with blood T cells. Recipient CMV seropositivity and CMV reactivation strongly tracked TRB clonality. Donor CD8+ memory clones often dominated recipient blood repertoires at later times.

Trimming pared 0 bases from V and 5 bases from J, leaving 11 bases between. The CDR3 is 14 residues long. The germline V gene has CDR1 SGHRS and CDR2 YFSETQ. Peripheral blood was collected from the related graft donor on the marrow donation day. Profiled with immunoSEQ multiplex PCR; TCRdb holds only in-frame clones, not every one. This sample has tens of thousands of clones, with roughly 93% found just once. The rearrangement joins TRBV5-1 to TRBJ1-2, with a possible D match to TRBD1 (5 bases). Sequences were obtained from PBMCs. The receptor's source is a woman aged 30 to 39 in good health and a related stem cell transplant donor. DNA of the CDR3: TGCGCCAGCAGCTTGGGCAGGGATGGGTATGGCTACACCTTC. Translating gives CASSLGRDGYGYTF.